This T cell receptor beta chain was sequenced in a study of T cells in Graves' hyperthyroidism and ophthalmopathy. This clonotype was seen ten or more times. Antigen: not known. Between the trimmed V and J ends, which lost 4 bases and 2 bases, there was a span of 18 bases. Germline V gene sequence: CDR1 DFQATT, CDR2 SNEGSKA (reference sequence). The CDR3 has 15 residues. The investigators amplified TCR beta CDR3 regions from RNA transcripts. Carried out on the TCR CDR3, a first-round RT-PCR used the HTBI primer set. A single record per CDR3 protein comes from TCRdb applying MiXCR to the multiplex PCR reads. Among approximately 300,000 distinct CDR3 sequences listed, 15% to 20% were seen once. Study observations and caveats: Most thyroid clonotypes expanded above 0.001 were also detected in blood.

Sequenced input: blood. The clonotype comes from a woman aged 55-70 years with Graves' ophthalmopathy. This sequence joins TRBV20-1 and TRBJ2-7; D is perhaps TRBD2 (6 bases). The chain's CDR3 is CSATPGLGSTYEQYF. Here the CDR3 DNA reads TGCAGTGCTACCCCGGGACTTGGCAGTACCTACGAGCAGTACTTC.